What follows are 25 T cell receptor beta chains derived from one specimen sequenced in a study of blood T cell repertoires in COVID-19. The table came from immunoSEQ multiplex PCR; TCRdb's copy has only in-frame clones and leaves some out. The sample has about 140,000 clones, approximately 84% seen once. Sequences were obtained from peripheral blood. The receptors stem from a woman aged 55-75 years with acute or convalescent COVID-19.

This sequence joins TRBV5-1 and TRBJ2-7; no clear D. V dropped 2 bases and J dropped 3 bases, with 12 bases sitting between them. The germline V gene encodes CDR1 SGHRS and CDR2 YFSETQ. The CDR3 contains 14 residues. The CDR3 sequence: CASSLDPGYYEQYF. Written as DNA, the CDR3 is TGCGCCAGCAGCTTAGATCCAGGATACTACGAGCAGTACTTC.

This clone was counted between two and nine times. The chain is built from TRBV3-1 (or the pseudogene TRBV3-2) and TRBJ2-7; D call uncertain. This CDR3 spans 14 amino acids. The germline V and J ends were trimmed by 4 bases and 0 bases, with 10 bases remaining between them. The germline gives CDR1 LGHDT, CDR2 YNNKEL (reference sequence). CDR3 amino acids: CASSPRKSSYEQYF. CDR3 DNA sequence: TGTGCCAGCAGCCCCCGAAAGAGCTCCTACGAGCAGTACTTC.

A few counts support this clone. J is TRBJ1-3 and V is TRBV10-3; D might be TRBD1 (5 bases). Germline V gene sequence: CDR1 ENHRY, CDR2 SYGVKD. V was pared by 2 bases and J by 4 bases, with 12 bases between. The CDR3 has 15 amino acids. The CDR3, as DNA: TGTGCCATCAGTGAGACGGGGGACGGAGGAAACACCATATATTTT. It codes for CAISETGDGGNTIYF.

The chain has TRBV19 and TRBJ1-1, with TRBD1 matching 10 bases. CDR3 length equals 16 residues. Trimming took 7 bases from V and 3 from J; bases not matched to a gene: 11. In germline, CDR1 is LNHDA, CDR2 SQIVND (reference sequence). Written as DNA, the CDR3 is TGTGCCAGTAAGTGGGGGACAGGGGTCGGGGACACTGAAGCTTTCTTT. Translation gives CASKWGTGVGDTEAFF. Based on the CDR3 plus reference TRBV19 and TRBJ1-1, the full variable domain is DGGITQSPKYLFRKEGQNVTLSCEQNLNHDAMYWYRQDPGQGLRLIYYSQIVNDFQKGDIAEGYSVSREKKESFPLTVTSAQKNPTAFYLCASKWGTGVGDTEAFFGQGTRLTVV.

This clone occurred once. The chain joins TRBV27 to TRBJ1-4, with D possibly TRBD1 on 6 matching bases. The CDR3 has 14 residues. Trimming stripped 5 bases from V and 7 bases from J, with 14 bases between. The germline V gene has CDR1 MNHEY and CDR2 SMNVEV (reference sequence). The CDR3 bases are TGTGCCAGCAGTGGAGGGGGGGTAGGTGAAAAACTGTTTTTT. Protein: CASSGGGVGEKLFF.

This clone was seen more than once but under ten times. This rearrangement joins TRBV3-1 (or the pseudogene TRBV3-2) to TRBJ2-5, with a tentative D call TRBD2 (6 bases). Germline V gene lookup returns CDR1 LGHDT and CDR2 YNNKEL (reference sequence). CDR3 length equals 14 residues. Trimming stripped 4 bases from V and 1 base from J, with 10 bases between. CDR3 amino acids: CASSPSGPQETQYF. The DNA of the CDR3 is TGTGCCAGCAGCCCCAGCGGGCCCCAAGAGACCCAGTACTTC.

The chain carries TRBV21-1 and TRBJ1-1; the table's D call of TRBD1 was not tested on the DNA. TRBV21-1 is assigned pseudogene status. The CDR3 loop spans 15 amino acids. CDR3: CASSAQTTGRGQAFF. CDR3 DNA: TGTGCCAGCAGCGCCCAAACGACAGGCCGCGGGCAGGCTTTCTTT.

The CDR3 DNA reads TGTGCCAGCAGCCTCGGGAGGGTGGGTTACGAGCAGTACTTC. This codes for CASSLGRVGYEQYF. The J gene is TRBJ2-7, the V gene TRBV9; TRBD2 matches 8 bases. The V gene's germline CDR1 is SGDLS and CDR2 YYNGEE. The CDR3 sequence is 14 residues long. Trimming at V came to 4 bases and at J to 4 bases, leaving 7 bases not matched to a gene.

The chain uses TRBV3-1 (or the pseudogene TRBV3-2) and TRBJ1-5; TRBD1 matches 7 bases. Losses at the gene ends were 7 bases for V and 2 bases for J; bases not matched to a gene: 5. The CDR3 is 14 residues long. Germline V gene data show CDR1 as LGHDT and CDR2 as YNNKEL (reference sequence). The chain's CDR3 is CASTLTGRNQPQHF. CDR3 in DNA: TGTGCCAGCACCCTGACAGGGCGCAATCAGCCCCAGCATTTT.

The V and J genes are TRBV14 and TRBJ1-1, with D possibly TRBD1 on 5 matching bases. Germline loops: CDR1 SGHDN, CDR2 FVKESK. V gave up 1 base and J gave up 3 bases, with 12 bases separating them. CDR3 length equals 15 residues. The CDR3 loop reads CASSQVWGRHTEAFF. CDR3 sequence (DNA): TGTGCCAGCAGCCAAGTATGGGGCAGACACACTGAAGCTTTCTTT. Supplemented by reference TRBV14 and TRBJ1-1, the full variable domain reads EAGVTQFPSHSVIEKGQTVTLRCDPISGHDNLYWYRRVMGKEIKFLLHFVKESKQDESGMPNNRFLAERTGGTYSTLKVQPAELEDSGVYFCASSQVWGRHTEAFFGQGTRLTVV.

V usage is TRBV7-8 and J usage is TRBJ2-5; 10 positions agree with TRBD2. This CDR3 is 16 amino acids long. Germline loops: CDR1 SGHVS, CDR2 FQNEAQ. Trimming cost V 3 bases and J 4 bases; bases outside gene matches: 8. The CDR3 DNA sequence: TGTGCCAGCAGCTTTCGGAGGCTAGCGGGAGCAGAGACCCAGTACTTC. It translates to CASSFRRLAGAETQYF.

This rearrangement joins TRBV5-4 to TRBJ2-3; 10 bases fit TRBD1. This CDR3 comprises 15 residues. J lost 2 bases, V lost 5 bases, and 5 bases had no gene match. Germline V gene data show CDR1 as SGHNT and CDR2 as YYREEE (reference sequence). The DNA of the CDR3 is TGTGCCAGCAGTTTCGGGACAGGGGCCACAGATACGCAGTATTTT. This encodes CASSFGTGATDTQYF. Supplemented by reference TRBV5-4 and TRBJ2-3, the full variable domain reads ETGVTQSPTHLIKTRGQQVTLRCSSQSGHNTVSWYQQALGQGPQFIFQYYREEENGRGNFPPRFSGLQFPNYSSELNVNALELDDSALYLCASSFGTGATDTQYFGPGTRLTVL.

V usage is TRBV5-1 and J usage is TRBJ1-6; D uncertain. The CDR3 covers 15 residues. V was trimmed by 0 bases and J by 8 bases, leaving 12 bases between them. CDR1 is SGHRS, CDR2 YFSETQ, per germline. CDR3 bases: TGCGCCAGCAGCTTGGCGGAGGGAACGGATTCACCCCTCCACTTT. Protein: CASSLAEGTDSPLHF.

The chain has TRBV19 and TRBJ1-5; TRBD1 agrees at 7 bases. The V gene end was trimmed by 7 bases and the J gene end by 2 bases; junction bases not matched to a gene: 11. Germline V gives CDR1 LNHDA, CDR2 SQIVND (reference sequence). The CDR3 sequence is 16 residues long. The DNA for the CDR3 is TGTGCCAGTAAGACCCCAGGGGGGCTGGGCAATCAGCCCCAGCATTTT. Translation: CASKTPGGLGNQPQHF. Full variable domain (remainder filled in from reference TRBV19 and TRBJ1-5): DGGITQSPKYLFRKEGQNVTLSCEQNLNHDAMYWYRQDPGQGLRLIYYSQIVNDFQKGDIAEGYSVSREKKESFPLTVTSAQKNPTAFYLCASKTPGGLGNQPQHFGDGTRLSIL.

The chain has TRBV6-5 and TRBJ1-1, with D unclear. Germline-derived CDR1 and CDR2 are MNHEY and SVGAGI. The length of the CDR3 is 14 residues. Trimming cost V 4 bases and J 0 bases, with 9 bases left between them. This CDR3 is CASSSRLMNTEAFF. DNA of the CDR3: TGTGCCAGCAGTTCTCGACTGATGAACACTGAAGCTTTCTTT.

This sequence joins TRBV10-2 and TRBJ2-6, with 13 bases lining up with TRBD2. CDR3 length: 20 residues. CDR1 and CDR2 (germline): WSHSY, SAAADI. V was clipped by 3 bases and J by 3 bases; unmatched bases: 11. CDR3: CASSDPPGLAGLRGANVLTF. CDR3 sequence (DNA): TGCGCCAGCAGTGATCCTCCGGGACTAGCGGGATTACGTGGGGCCAACGTCCTGACTTTC.

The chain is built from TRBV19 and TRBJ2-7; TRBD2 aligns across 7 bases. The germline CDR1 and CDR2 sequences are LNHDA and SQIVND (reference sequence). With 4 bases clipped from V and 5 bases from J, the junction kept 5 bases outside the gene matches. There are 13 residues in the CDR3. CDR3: CASSTGGRNEQYF. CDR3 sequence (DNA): TGTGCCAGTAGTACGGGAGGACGTAACGAGCAGTACTTC.

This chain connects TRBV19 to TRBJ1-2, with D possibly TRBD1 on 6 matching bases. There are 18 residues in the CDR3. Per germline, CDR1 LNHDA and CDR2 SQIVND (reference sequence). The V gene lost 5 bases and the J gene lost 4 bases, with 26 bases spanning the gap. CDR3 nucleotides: TGTGCCAGTAGTGCCCTAGGGACCACAGGGTTCCGCGCCTATGGCTACACCTTC. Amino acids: CASSALGTTGFRAYGYTF.

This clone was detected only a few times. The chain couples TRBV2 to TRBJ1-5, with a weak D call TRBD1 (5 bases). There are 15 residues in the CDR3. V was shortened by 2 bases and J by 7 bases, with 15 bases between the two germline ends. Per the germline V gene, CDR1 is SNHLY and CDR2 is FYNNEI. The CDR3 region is CASSEFKGREQPQHF. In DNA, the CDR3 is TGTGCCAGCAGTGAATTTAAGGGGAGGGAGCAGCCCCAGCATTTT.

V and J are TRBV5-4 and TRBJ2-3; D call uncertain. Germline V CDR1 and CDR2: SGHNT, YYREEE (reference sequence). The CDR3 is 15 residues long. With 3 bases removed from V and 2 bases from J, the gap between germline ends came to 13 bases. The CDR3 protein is CASSSGPSSTDTQYF. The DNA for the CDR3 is TGTGCCAGCAGCTCCGGTCCTTCTTCCACAGATACGCAGTATTTT.

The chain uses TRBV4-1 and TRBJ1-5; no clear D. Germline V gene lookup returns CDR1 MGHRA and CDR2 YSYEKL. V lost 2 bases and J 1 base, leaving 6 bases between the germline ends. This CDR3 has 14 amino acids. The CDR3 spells CASSQPSSNQPQHF. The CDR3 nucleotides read TGCGCCAGCAGCCAACCCTCGAGCAATCAGCCCCAGCATTTT.

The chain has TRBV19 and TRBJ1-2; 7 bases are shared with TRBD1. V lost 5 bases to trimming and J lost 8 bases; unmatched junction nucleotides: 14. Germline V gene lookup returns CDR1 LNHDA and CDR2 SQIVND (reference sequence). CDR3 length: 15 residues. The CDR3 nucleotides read TGTGCCAGTAGTCCCCGCAGACAGGGAACCCACGGCTACACCTTC. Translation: CASSPRRQGTHGYTF.

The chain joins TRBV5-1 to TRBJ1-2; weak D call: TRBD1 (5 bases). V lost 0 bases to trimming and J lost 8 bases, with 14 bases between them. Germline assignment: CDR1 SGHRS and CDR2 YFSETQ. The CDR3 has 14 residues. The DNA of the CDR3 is TGCGCCAGCAGCTTGGATGCAGGGCTAGGCGGCTACACCTTC. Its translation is CASSLDAGLGGYTF.

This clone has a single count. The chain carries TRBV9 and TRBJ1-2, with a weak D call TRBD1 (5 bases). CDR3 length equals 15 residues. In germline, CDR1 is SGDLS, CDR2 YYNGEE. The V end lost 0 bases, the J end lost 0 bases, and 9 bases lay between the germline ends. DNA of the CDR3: TGTGCCAGCAGCGTAGGGGGCAGAGCTAACTATGGCTACACCTTC. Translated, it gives CASSVGGRANYGYTF.

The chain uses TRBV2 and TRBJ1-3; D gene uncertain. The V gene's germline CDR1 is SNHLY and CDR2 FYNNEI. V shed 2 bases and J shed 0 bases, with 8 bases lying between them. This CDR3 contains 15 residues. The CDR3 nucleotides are TGTGCCAGCAGTGAATTCTCCGTCTCTGGAAACACCATATATTTT. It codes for CASSEFSVSGNTIYF.